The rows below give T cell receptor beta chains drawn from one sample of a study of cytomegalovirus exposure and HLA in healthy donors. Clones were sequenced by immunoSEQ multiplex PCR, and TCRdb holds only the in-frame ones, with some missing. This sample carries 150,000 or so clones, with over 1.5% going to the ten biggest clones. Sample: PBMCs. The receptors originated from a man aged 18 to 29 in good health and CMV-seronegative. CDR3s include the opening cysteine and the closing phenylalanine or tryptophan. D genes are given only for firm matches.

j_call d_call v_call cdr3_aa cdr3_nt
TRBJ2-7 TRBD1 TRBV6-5 CASSGPETGGYEQYF TGTGCCAGCAGTGGGCCCGAGACAGGGGGCTACGAGCAGTACTTC
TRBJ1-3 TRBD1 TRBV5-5 CASSSDRGNTIYF TGTGCCAGCAGCTCGGACAGGGGAAACACCATATATTTT
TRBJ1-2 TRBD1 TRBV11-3 CASSLGGTAYGYTF TGTGCCAGCAGCTTAGGGGGGACAGCCTATGGCTACACCTTC
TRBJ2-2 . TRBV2 CASSEVTGRGELFF TGTGCCAGCAGTGAAGTAACAGGGAGAGGGGAGCTGTTTTTT
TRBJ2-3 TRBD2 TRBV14 CASSGSLTDTQYF TGTGCCAGTAGCGGGAGTCTCACAGATACGCAGTATTTT
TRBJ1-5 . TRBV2 CASSGHSNQPQHF TGTGCCAGCAGTGGTCATAGCAATCAGCCCCAGCATTTT
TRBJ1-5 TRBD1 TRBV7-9 CASSLVVGTGGEPQHF TGTGCCAGCAGCTTAGTCGTGGGGACAGGAGGGGAGCCCCAGCATTTT
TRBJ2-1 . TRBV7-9 CASSSDNEQFF TGTGCCAGCAGCTCCGACAATGAGCAGTTCTTC
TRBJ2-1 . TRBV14 CASSPDGSSYNEQFF TGTGCCAGCAGCCCGGACGGGAGCTCCTACAATGAGCAGTTCTTC
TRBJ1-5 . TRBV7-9 CASSDTGSINQPQHF TGTGCCAGCAGCGACACAGGGTCGATCAATCAGCCCCAGCATTTT
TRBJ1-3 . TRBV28 CASSAPDRYSGNTIYF TGTGCCAGCAGTGCCCCAGACAGGTACTCTGGAAACACCATATATTTT
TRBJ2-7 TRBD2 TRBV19 CASSISTSGSSYEQYF TGTGCCAGTAGTATATCGACTAGCGGGAGCTCCTACGAGCAGTACTTC
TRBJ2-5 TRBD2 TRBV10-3 CAISESRSLAGKETQYF TGTGCCATCAGTGAGTCGAGGTCGCTAGCGGGAAAAGAGACCCAGTACTTC
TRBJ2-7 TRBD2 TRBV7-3 CASSLDSGPYEQYF TGTGCCAGCAGCTTGGATAGCGGGCCTTACGAGCAGTACTTC
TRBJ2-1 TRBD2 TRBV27 CASGLAAYNEQFF TGTGCCAGCGGACTAGCGGCCTACAATGAGCAGTTCTTC
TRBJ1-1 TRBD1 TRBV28 CASSLTLTGTGSPLDTEAFF TGTGCCAGCAGTTTAACCTTAACCGGGACAGGTAGTCCTTTGGACACTGAAGCTTTCTTT
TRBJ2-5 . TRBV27 CASSWLNRVGETQYF TGTGCCAGCAGCTGGCTAAACAGGGTTGGAGAGACCCAGTACTTC
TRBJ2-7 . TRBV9 CASSGGGLNDEQYF TGTGCCAGCAGTGGAGGGGGCCTAAATGACGAGCAGTACTTC
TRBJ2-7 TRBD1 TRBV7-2 CASSTGAYEQYF TGTGCCAGCAGTACAGGGGCCTACGAGCAGTACTTC
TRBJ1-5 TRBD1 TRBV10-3 CAISDPPQGATNQPQHF TGTGCCATCAGTGACCCCCCTCAGGGGGCTACCAATCAGCCCCAGCATTTT
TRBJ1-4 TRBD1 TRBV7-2 CASGLQGAGEKLFF TGTGCCAGCGGACTGCAGGGGGCAGGGGAAAAACTGTTTTTT
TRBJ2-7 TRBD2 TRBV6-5 CASSLTSGGLYEQYF TGTGCCAGCAGTCTTACTAGCGGGGGATTGTACGAGCAGTACTTC
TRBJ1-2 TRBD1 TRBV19 CASSIAPVRGDYGYTF TGTGCCAGTAGTATTGCCCCGGTCAGGGGGGACTATGGCTACACCTTC
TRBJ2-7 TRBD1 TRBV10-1 CASSDWTGKQYF TGCGCCAGCAGTGATTGGACAGGAAAGCAGTACTTC
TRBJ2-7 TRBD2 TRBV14 CASSGLAGLMYEQYF TGTGCCAGCAGCGGTCTAGCGGGATTAATGTACGAGCAGTACTTC
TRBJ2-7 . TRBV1 CTSSQDLSRLGLAGAYEQYF TGCACCAGCAGCCAAGATTTGAGTCGCCTCGGACTAGCGGGAGCCTACGAGCAGTACTTC
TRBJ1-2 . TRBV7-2 CASSLFPVNYGYTF TGTGCCAGCAGCTTATTTCCGGTTAACTATGGCTACACCTTC
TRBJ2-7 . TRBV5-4 CASSSSRQGGKDEQYF TGTGCCAGCAGCTCGAGCCGACAGGGAGGTAAAGACGAGCAGTACTTC
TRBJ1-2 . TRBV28 CASSLGGVEIYGYTF TGTGCCAGCAGTTTAGGGGGGGTGGAAATCTATGGCTACACCTTC
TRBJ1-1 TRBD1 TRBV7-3 CASSLTTGVEAFF TGTGCCAGCAGCTTAACTACAGGGGTTGAAGCTTTCTTT
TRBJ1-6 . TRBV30 CAWKRGLGSPLHF TGTGCCTGGAAGAGAGGGCTCGGTTCACCCCTCCACTTT
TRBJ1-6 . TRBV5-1 CASSLGGMGSTPLHF TGCGCCAGCAGCTTGGGCGGTATGGGTAGTACACCCCTCCACTTT
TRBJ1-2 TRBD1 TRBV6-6 CASSKTGEYGYTF TGTGCCAGCAGCAAGACAGGGGAATATGGCTACACCTTC
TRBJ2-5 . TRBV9 CASSVDAETQYF TGTGCCAGCAGCGTAGACGCGGAGACCCAGTACTTC
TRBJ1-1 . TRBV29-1 CSGGEGNTEAFF TGCAGCGGAGGGGAGGGGAACACTGAAGCTTTCTTT
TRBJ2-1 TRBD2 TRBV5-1 CASSLAAGVLDEQFF TGCGCCAGCAGCTTGGCCGCGGGAGTATTAGATGAGCAGTTCTTC
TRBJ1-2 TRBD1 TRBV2 CASSGGQAYGYTF TGTGCCAGCAGTGGGGGACAGGCCTATGGCTACACCTTC
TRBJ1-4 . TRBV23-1 CASKTGESEKLFF TGCGCCAGCAAGACAGGAGAGTCGGAAAAACTGTTTTTT
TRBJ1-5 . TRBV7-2 CASSSTPQGQPQHF TGTGCCAGCAGCTCTACCCCACAGGGTCAGCCCCAGCATTTT
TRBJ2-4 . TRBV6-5 CASRRGNIQYF TGTGCCAGCAGGAGAGGAAACATTCAGTACTTC
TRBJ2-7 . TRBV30 CAWSALHSYEQYF TGTGCCTGGAGTGCGTTGCACTCCTACGAGCAGTACTTC
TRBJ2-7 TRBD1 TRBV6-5 CASRAGTVLYEQYF TGTGCCAGCAGGGCCGGGACAGTTCTTTACGAGCAGTACTTC
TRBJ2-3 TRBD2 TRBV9 CASSVLTSGRADTQYF TGTGCCAGCAGCGTACTAACTAGCGGGAGGGCAGATACGCAGTATTTT
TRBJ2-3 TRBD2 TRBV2 CASRLLAGGQDTQYF TGTGCCAGCAGATTGTTAGCGGGGGGGCAAGATACGCAGTATTTT
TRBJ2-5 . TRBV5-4 CASSLVQKKFQQTQYF TGTGCCAGCAGCTTGGTACAGAAAAAGTTTCAGCAGACCCAGTACTTC
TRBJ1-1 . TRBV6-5 CASSYGGSTEAFF TGTGCCAGCAGTTACGGGGGGTCCACTGAAGCTTTCTTT
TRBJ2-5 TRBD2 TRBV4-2 CASSKTTSGQETQYF TGTGCCAGCAGCAAGACGACTAGCGGGCAAGAGACCCAGTACTTC
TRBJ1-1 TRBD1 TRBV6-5 CATRTPGQGTEAFF TGTGCCACGCGAACCCCGGGACAGGGCACTGAAGCTTTCTTT
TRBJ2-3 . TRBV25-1 CASSETYRTGSAADTQYF TGTGCCAGCAGTGAAACGTATCGAACAGGGAGTGCGGCAGATACGCAGTATTTT
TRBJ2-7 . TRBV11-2 CASSGRYEQYF TGTGCCAGCAGCGGCCGATACGAGCAGTACTTC
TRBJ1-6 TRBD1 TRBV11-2 CASSRRTGGVDNSPLHF TGTGCCAGCAGCCGAAGGACAGGGGGCGTGGATAATTCACCCCTCCACTTT